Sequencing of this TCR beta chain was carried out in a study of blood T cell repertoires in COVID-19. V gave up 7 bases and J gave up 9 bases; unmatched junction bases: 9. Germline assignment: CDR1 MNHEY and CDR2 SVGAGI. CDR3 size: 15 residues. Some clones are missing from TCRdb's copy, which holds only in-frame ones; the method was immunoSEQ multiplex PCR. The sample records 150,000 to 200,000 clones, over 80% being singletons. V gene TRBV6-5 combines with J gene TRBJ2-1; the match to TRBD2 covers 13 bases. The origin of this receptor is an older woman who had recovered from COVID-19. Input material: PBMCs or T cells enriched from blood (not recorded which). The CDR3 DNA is TGTGCCAGCACTTCCGGGACTAGCGGGACCGGTGAGCAGTTCTTC. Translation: CASTSGTSGTGEQFF.